This TCR beta chain emerged from a study of tumor-infiltrating lymphocytes in glioblastoma multiforme. CDR1 is SQVTM and CDR2 is ANQGSEA in the germline V gene. The CDR3 runs to 14 residues. The table lists this clonotype with a few counts. Multiple V-beta primers and a C-beta primer amplified TCRB from RNA. TCRdb processed the multiplex PCR reads anew with MiXCR; each CDR3 protein has one entry. The sample has about 13,000 distinct CDR3 sequences, roughly 70% seen once. The chain has TRBV29-1 and TRBJ2-1, with 10 bases identical to TRBD2. The sample consisted of brain tumor tissue. The TCR originated in a male donor with glioblastoma. The CDR3 protein is CSVDTSGDYNEQFF. The CDR3 DNA follows: TGCAGTGTCGACACTAGCGGGGACTACAATGAGCAGTTCTTC.